Detailed here is one T cell receptor beta chain. As yet, its antigen is unknown. This specimen comes from a study of cytomegalovirus exposure and HLA in healthy donors. Whole-study context: The study placed about 86% of its 350 to 450 genotyped donors in the Caucasian-associated ancestry cluster. General study findings and limits: In a later analysis, several top co-occurrence clusters appeared linked to parvovirus B19, influenza, CMV and Epstein-Barr virus. The study recorded more than 150 TCR beta chains that were cytomegalovirus-associated.

CDR1 MGHRA and CDR2 YSYEKL come from the germline V gene. There are 15 residues in the CDR3. Trimming took 1 base from V and 4 from J, leaving 11 bases between them. The PCR made use of 60 Vbeta and 13 Jbeta primers. The data were produced by immunoSEQ multiplex PCR, yet TCRdb's version contains in-frame clones alone and is incomplete. The data hold about 130,000 clones, with nearly 80% observed a single time. The chain links TRBV4-1 to TRBJ2-1; the D gene is possibly TRBD2 (5 bases). The source is a man younger than 40 in good health and CMV-seronegative. Sequenced: PBMCs. CDR3 residues: CASSQADLTYNEQFF. CDR3 sequence (DNA): TGCGCCAGCAGCCAAGCGGACTTGACATACAATGAGCAGTTCTTC.